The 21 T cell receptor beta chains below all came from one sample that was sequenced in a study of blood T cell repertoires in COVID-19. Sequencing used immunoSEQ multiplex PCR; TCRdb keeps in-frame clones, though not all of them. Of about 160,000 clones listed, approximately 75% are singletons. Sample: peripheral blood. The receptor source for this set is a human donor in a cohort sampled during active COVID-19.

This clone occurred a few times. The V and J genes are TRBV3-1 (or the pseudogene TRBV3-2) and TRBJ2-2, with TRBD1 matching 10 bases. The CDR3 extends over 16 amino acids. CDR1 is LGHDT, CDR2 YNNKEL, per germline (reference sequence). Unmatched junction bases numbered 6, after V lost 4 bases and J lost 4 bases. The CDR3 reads CASSRTGGRGTGELFF. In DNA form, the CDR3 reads TGTGCCAGCAGCCGGACAGGGGGTCGGGGCACCGGGGAGCTGTTTTTT.

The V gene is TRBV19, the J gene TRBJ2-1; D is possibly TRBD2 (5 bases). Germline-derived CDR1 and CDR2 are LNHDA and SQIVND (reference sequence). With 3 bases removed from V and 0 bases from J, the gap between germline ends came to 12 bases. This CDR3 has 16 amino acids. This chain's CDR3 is CASSIGVASSYNEQFF. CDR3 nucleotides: TGTGCCAGTAGTATCGGGGTAGCCAGCTCCTACAATGAGCAGTTCTTC.

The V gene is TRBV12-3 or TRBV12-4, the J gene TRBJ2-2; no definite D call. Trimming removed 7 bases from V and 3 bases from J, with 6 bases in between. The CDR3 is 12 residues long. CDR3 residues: CASNTYTGELFF. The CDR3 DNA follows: TGTGCCAGCAACACATACACCGGGGAGCTGTTTTTT.

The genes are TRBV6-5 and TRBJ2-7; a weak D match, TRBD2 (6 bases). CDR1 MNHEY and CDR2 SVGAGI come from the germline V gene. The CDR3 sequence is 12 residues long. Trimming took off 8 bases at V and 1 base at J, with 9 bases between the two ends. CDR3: CASGSGSYEQYF. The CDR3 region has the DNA TGTGCCAGCGGTAGCGGATCCTACGAGCAGTACTTC.

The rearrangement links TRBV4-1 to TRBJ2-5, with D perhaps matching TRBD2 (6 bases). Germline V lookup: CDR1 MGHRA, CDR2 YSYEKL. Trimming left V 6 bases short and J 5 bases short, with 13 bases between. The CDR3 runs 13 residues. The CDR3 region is CASRREAGETQYF. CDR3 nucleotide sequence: TGCGCCAGCAGGAGGGAGGCAGGGGAGACCCAGTACTTC.

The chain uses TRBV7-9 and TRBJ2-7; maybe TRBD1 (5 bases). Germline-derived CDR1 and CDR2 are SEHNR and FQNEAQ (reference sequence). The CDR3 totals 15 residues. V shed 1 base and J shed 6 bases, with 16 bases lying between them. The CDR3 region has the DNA TGTGCCAGCAGCTTAGAGGCAGGGCCGCTGGGCGAGCAGTACTTC. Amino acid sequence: CASSLEAGPLGEQYF.

In nucleotides, the CDR3 is TGTGCCAGCGGTCCCGGGACAGGGGGCTGCTACGAGCAGTACTTC. It yields the protein CASGPGTGGCYEQYF. V usage is TRBV21-1 and J usage is TRBJ2-7; TRBD1, as called in the table, went unchecked against the DNA. TRBV21-1 is deemed a pseudogene. The CDR3 runs 15 residues.

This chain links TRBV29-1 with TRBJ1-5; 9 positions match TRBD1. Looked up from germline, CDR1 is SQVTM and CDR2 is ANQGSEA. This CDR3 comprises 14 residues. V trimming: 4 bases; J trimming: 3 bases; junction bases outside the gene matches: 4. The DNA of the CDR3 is TGCAGCGTTGCGACAGGGGGATTCAATCAGCCCCAGCATTTT. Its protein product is CSVATGGFNQPQHF.

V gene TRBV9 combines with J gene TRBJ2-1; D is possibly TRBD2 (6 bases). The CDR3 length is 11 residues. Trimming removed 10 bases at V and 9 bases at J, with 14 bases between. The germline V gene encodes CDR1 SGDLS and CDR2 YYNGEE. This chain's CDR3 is CASGGRSEQFF. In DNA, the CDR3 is TGTGCCTCAGGAGGGAGGAGTGAGCAGTTCTTC.

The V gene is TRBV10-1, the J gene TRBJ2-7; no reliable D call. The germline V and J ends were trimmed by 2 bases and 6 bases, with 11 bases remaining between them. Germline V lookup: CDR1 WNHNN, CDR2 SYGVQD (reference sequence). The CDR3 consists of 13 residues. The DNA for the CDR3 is TGCGCCAGCAGTGAGACAGTCTCCCGCGAGCAGTACTTC. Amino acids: CASSETVSREQYF.

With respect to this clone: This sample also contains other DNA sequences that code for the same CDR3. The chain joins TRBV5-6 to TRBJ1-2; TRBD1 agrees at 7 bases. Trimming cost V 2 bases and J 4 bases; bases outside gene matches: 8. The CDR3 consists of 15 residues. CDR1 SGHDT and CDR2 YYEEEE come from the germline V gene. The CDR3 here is CASSLGGGGGYGYTF. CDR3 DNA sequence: TGTGCCAGCAGCTTAGGAGGGGGCGGAGGCTATGGCTACACCTTC.

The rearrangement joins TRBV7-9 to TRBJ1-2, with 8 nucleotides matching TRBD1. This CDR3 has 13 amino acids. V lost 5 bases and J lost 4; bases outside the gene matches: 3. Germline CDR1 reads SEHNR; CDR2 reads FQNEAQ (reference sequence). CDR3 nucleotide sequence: TGTGCCAGCAGCCCGGGACAGGTCTATGGCTACACCTTC. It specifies CASSPGQVYGYTF.

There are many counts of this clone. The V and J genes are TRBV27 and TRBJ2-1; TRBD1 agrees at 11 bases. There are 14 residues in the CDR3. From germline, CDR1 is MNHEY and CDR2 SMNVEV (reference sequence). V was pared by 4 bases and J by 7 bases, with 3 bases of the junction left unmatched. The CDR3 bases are TGTGCCAGCAGTTGGGGACAGGGGGGAAATGAGCAGTTCTTC. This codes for CASSWGQGGNEQFF.

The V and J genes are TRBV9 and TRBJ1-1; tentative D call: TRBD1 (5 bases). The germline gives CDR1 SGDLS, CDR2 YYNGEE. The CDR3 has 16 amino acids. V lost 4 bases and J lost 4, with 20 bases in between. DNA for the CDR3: TGTGCCAGCAGCCCACTGGAGGGGATGGCGGTCACTGAAGCTTTCTTT. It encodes CASSPLEGMAVTEAFF.

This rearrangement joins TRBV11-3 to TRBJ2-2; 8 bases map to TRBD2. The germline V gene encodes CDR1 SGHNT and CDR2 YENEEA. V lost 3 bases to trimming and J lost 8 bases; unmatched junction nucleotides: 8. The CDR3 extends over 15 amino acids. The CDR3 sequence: CASSLGLGNGGELFF. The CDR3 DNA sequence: TGTGCCAGCAGCTTGGGACTAGGGAATGGGGGGGAGCTGTTTTTT.

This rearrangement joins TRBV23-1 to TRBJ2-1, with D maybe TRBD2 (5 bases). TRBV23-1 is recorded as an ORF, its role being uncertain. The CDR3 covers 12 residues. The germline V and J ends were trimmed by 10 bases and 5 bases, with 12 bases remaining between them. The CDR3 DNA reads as TGCGCCACCCTCGGGGTTGACAATGAGCAGTTCTTC. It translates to CATLGVDNEQFF.

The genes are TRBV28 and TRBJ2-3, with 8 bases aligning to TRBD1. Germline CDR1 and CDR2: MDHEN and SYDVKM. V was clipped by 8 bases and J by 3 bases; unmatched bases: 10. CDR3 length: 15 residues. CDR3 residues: CASFPRDRITDTQYF. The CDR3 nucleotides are TGTGCCAGCTTTCCACGGGACAGGATAACAGATACGCAGTATTTT.

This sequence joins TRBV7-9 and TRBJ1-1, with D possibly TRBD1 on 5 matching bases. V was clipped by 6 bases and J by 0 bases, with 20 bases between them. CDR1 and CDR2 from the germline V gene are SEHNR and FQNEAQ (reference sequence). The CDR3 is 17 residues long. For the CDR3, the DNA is TGTGCCAGCAGTCCATACGTAGGACGGACAATGAACACTGAAGCTTTCTTT. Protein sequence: CASSPYVGRTMNTEAFF.

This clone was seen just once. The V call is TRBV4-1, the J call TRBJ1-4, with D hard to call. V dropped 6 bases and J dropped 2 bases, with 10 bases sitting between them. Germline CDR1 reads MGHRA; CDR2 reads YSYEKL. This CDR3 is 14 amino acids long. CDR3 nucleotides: TGCGCCAGCAGTCCACTCCCGACTAATGAAAAACTGTTTTTT. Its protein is CASSPLPTNEKLFF.

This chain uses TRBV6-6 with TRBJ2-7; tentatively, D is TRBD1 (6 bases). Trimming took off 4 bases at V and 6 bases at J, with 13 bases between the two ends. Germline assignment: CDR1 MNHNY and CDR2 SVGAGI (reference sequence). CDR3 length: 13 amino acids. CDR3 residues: CASSSKNRAEQYF. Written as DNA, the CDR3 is TGTGCCAGCAGTTCAAAGAACAGGGCCGAGCAGTACTTC.

The CDR3 bases are TGTGCCTGGAGTGATAATGGCAGGGTGACAGATACGCAGTATTTT. This sequence encodes CAWSDNGRVTDTQYF. V and J are TRBV30 and TRBJ2-3, with a tentative D call TRBD1 (5 bases). There are 15 residues in the CDR3. Germline CDR1 and CDR2: GTSNPN and SVGIG (reference sequence). The V end lost 1 base, the J end lost 3 bases, and 14 bases lay between the germline ends.